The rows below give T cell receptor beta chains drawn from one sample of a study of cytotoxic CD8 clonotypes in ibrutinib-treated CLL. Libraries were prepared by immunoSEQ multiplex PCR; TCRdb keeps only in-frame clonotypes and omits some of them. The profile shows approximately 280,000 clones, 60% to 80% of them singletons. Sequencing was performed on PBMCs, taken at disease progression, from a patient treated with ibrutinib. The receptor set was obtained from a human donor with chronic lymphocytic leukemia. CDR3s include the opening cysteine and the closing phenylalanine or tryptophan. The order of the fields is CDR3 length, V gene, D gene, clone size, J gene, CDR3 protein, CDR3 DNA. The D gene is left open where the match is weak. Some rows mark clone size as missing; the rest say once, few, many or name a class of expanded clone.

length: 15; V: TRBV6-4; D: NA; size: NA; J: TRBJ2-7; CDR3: CASSDHGGSSYEQYF; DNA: TGTGCCAGCAGTGACCACGGGGGAAGCTCCTACGAGCAGTACTTC
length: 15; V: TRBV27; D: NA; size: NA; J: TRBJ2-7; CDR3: CASSWARGGSYEQYF; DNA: TGTGCCAGCAGTTGGGCCCGAGGGGGCTCCTACGAGCAGTACTTC
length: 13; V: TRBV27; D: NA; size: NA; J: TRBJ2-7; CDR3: CASSEALFYEQYF; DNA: TGTGCCAGCAGTGAAGCTCTGTTCTACGAGCAGTACTTC
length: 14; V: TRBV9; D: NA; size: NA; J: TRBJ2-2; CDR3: CASSVGGVPGELFF; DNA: TGTGCCAGCAGCGTAGGCGGGGTACCCGGGGAGCTGTTTTTT
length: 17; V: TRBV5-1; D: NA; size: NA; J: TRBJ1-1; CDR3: CASSNAPVRGGNTEAFF; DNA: TGCGCCAGCAGCAACGCACCGGTTCGAGGGGGGAACACTGAAGCTTTCTTT
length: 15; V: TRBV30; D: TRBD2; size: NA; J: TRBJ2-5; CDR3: CAWSLRLAGAETQYF; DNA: TGTGCCTGGAGTCTACGACTAGCGGGGGCAGAGACCCAGTACTTC
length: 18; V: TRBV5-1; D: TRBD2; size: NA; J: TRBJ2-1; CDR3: CASSLPPGGPENYNEQFF; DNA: TGCGCCAGCAGCTTGCCTCCGGGGGGGCCGGAGAACTACAATGAGCAGTTCTTC
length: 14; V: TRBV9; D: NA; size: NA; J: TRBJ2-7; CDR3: CASSAGSGGYEQYF; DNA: TGTGCCAGCAGCGCCGGGAGTGGGGGATACGAGCAGTACTTC
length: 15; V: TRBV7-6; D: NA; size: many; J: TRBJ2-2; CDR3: CASSLASGYTGELFF; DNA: TGTGCCAGCAGCTTAGCTTCCGGATACACCGGGGAGCTGTTTTTT
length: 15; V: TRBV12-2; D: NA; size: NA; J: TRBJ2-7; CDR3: CASRLVRGARCEQYF; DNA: TGTGCAAGTCGCTTAGTCAGGGGCGCCAGGTGCGAGCAGTACTTC
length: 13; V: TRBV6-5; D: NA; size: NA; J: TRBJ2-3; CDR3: CASTPGRTDTQYF; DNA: TGTGCCAGCACCCCTGGGCGCACAGATACGCAGTATTTT
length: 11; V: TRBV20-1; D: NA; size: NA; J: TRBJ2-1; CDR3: CSARDLGEQFF; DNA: TGCAGTGCTAGAGACCTGGGTGAGCAGTTCTTC
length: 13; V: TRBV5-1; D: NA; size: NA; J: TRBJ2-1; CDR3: CASSPDNRDEQFF; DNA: TGCGCCAGCAGCCCGGATAACAGGGACGAGCAGTTCTTC
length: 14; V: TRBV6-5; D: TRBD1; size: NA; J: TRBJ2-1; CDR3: CASSYSGQTNEQFF; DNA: TGTGCCAGCAGTTACTCGGGACAGACAAATGAGCAGTTCTTC
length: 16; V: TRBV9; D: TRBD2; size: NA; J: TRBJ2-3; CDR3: CASSATSGGAPDTQYF; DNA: TGTGCCAGCAGCGCCACTAGCGGGGGGGCCCCAGATACGCAGTATTTT
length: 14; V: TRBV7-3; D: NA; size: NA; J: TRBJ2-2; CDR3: CASSLLASTGELFF; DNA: TGTGCCAGCAGCTTACTAGCTTCCACCGGGGAGCTGTTTTTT
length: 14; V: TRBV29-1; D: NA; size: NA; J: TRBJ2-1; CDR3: CSVPLDPSYNEQFF; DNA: TGCAGCGTACCACTAGATCCCTCGTACAATGAGCAGTTCTTC
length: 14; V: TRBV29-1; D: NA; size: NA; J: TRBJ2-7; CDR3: CSVEDPTDTYEQYF; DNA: TGCAGCGTTGAAGATCCGACAGATACCTACGAGCAGTACTTC
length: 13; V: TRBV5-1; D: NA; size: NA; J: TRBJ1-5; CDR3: CASAAGGNQPQHF; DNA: TGCGCCAGCGCTGCGGGGGGCAATCAGCCCCAGCATTTT
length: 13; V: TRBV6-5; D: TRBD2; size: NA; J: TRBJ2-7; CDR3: CASTLAGSYEQYF; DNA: TGTGCCAGCACTCTAGCGGGATCCTACGAGCAGTACTTC
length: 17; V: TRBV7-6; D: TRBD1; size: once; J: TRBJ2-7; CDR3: CASSLDPTVTGLGEQYF; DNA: TGTGCCAGCAGCTTAGACCCCACCGTGACAGGGCTGGGGGAGCAGTACTTC
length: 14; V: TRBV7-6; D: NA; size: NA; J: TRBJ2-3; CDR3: CASSLGSSEDTQYF; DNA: TGTGCCAGCAGCTTAGGTTCAAGTGAAGATACGCAGTATTTT